The next 3 T cell receptor beta chains were all read from a single sample in a study of shared clonotypes between healthy human individuals (dated by TCRdb to 2019 to 2021). Receptor libraries were prepared by the immunoSEQ multiplex PCR assay. The table comes from immuneACCESS by way of TCRdb, which keeps in-frame sequences with V and J called. Part of the clones is missing from these tables; in studies checked, under half for an unresolved V gene and the rest for unknown reasons. The sample table contains roughly 2 million clones; only one count was recorded for around 95% of them. Roughly 0.13% of the sample rests with the top ten. The sample comprised naive CD4+ T cells sorted from blood. In the paper's terms, the cell subset or site label means: CD45RA+ positively selected. All receptors derive from a man younger than 35 in good health.

The rearrangement links TRBV9 to TRBJ2-2, with 10 nucleotides matching TRBD1. Germline loops: CDR1 SGDLS, CDR2 YYNGEE. The CDR3 is 19 residues long. With V trimmed by 0 bases and J by 1 base, 9 bases remained unmatched. In nucleotides, the CDR3 is TGTGCCAGCAGCGTAGATCCGACAGGGGGCTTAAAGAACACCGGGGAGCTGTTTTTT. Protein: CASSVDPTGGLKNTGELFF.

This rearrangement joins TRBV13 to TRBJ2-7; a possible D gene is TRBD1 (6 bases). V lost 0 bases to trimming and J lost 2 bases, with 14 bases between them. CDR3 length: 16 residues. Germline V gives CDR1 PRHDT, CDR2 FYEKMQ (reference sequence). DNA for the CDR3: TGTGCCAGCAGCTTAGGCGTCAGGGGCACCGCCTACGAGCAGTACTTC. It specifies CASSLGVRGTAYEQYF. Complete variable domain (other parts from reference TRBV13 and TRBJ2-7): AAGVIQSPRHLIKEKRETATLKCYPIPRHDTVYWYQQGPGQDPQFLISFYEKMQSDKGSIPDRFSAQQFSDYHSELNMSSLELGDSALYFCASSLGVRGTAYEQYFGPGTRLTVT.

V usage is TRBV6-5 and J usage is TRBJ2-7; the D gene is possibly TRBD2 (6 bases). V gave up 9 bases and J gave up 3 bases, with 21 bases separating them. The germline V gene encodes CDR1 MNHEY and CDR2 SVGAGI. The CDR3 runs to 15 residues. The DNA of the CDR3 is TGTGCCAGTAGTCCGTATCCCGGGACTGTCTACGAGCAGTACTTC. Protein product: CASSPYPGTVYEQYF.